These 20 T cell receptor beta chains originate from one sample sequenced in a study of low-dose radiotherapy and immunotherapy resistance in tumors. Primers targeting TRAV and TRBV primed first-strand cDNA, covering alpha and beta chains. With a V-primer adapter and a constant-region primer, TCRs were amplified for about 20 PCR cycles. Using its own MiXCR run on the reads, TCRdb lists one record per CDR3 protein. The data show under 90,000 distinct CDR3 sequences, with about a sixth seen just once and approximately 1.5% held by the top ten. Noted time point: after trial treatment. Documented treatment: LDRT plus nivolumab, ipilimumab, low-dose cyclophosphamide and aspirin (RACIN trial). The input for sequencing was PBMCs, taken after low-dose radiotherapy plus immunotherapy. These receptors were obtained from a male donor with prostate cancer.

This clonotype was detected ten times or more. The chain joins TRBV28 to TRBJ2-3, with D maybe TRBD2 (5 bases). Germline V gives CDR1 MDHEN, CDR2 SYDVKM. Trimming left V 4 bases short and J 1 base short, with 9 bases between. This CDR3 is built from 14 residues. The CDR3 DNA sequence: TGTGCCAGCAGTTCACTAGGAGGCACAGATACGCAGTATTTT. Protein product: CASSSLGGTDTQYF.

This clonotype was detected many times. This sequence joins TRBV28 and TRBJ1-5; weak D call: TRBD1 (5 bases). The germline V gene encodes CDR1 MDHEN and CDR2 SYDVKM. V was trimmed by 3 bases and J by 6 bases, leaving 9 bases between them. The CDR3 has 13 residues. CDR3 in amino acids: CASSLAGAQPQHF. The CDR3 DNA follows: TGTGCCAGCAGTTTGGCTGGGGCTCAGCCCCAGCATTTT.

This clonotype was seen at least ten times. For the CDR3, the DNA is TGTGCCAGCAGTTACCGGGAGGCTTTTGGCGAGCAGTACTTC. Translated, it gives CASSYREAFGEQYF. The V gene is TRBV6-6, the J gene TRBJ2-7, with 7 bases that match TRBD2. This CDR3 spans 14 amino acids. Per the germline V gene, CDR1 is MNHNY and CDR2 is SVGAGI (reference sequence). After removal of 2 bases from V and 6 bases from J, the junction contained 7 bases not matched to a gene.

This clonotype was picked up a small number of times. A clone one base away is much larger, so this may be a read error. The chain joins TRBV4-3 to TRBJ2-7, with D hard to call. The CDR3 is made up of 13 amino acids. Germline values: CDR1 LGHNA, CDR2 YSLEER. Trimming shortened V by 4 bases and J by 4 bases, and 11 bases separated the two germline ends. CDR3 residues: CASSRDQGYEQYF. CDR3 nucleotide sequence: TGCGCCAGCAGCCGAGATCAAGGTTACGAGCAGTACTTC.

This clonotype has ten or more counts. The chain carries TRBV14 and TRBJ2-7, with D perhaps TRBD1 (6 bases). The V end was cut by 0 bases, the J end by 3 bases, with 12 bases between. The V gene's germline CDR1 is SGHDN and CDR2 FVKESK. This CDR3 has 15 amino acids. Here the CDR3 DNA reads TGTGCCAGCAGCCAAGATCGGGACACGCGCTACGAGCAGTACTTC. Its protein product is CASSQDRDTRYEQYF. Complete variable domain (other parts from reference TRBV14 and TRBJ2-7): EAGVTQFPSHSVIEKGQTVTLRCDPISGHDNLYWYRRVMGKEIKFLLHFVKESKQDESGMPNNRFLAERTGGTYSTLKVQPAELEDSGVYFCASSQDRDTRYEQYFGPGTRLTVT.

In this sample, this clonotype turned up many times. This rearrangement joins TRBV7-2 to TRBJ2-3; D possibly matches TRBD1 or TRBD2 (5 bases each). The CDR3 sequence is 18 residues long. The germline V gene encodes CDR1 SGHTA and CDR2 FQGNSA. V dropped 4 bases and J dropped 0 bases, with 20 bases sitting between them. The CDR3 DNA reads as TGTGCCAGCAGCTATCTTTCGTTCGGGACCGAAAGCACAGATACGCAGTATTTT. It is translated as CASSYLSFGTESTDTQYF.

The J gene is TRBJ2-7, the V gene TRBV6-2 or TRBV6-3; tentative D call: TRBD2 (6 bases). Germline V gene sequence: CDR1 MNHEY, CDR2 SVGEGT. With 6 bases removed from V and 6 bases from J, the gap between germline ends came to 15 bases. The length of the CDR3 is 13 residues. The CDR3: CASRGDLLGEQYF. CDR3 DNA sequence: TGTGCCAGCAGAGGGGACTTATTGGGCGAGCAGTACTTC.

There are many counts of this clonotype. This chain joins TRBV7-2 and TRBJ2-7; perhaps TRBD1 as D (6 bases). Germline V lookup: CDR1 SGHTA, CDR2 FQGNSA. The CDR3 sequence is 17 residues long. V was cut by 1 base and J by 0 bases, with 16 bases left in between. The chain's CDR3 is CASSLEGVGASSYEQYF. The CDR3 nucleotides are TGTGCCAGCAGCTTAGAGGGGGTTGGAGCGTCCTCCTACGAGCAGTACTTC.

This clonotype appeared a few times. The chain joins TRBV5-4 to TRBJ2-1; 14 bases match TRBD2. CDR3 length: 15 residues. Trimming at V came to 3 bases and at J to 8 bases, leaving 4 bases not matched to a gene. The V gene's germline CDR1 is SGHNT and CDR2 YYREEE (reference sequence). CDR3 sequence (DNA): TGTGCCAGCAGCTCCGGGACTAGCGGGAGCTATGAGCAGTTCTTC. This encodes CASSSGTSGSYEQFF.

In its sample, this clonotype was seen many times. The J gene is TRBJ2-7, the V gene TRBV5-1, with 7 bases matching TRBD1. Germline CDR1 is SGHRS and CDR2 is YFSETQ. CDR3 length equals 13 residues. The J segment lost 3 bases and the V segment lost 1 base, leaving 1 base of the junction unmatched. CDR3 amino acids: CASSLSGGYEQYF. The CDR3 nucleotides are TGCGCCAGCAGCTTGTCAGGGGGCTACGAGCAGTACTTC.

The sample holds many counts of this clonotype. V is TRBV29-1 and J is TRBJ2-3, with 10 bases identical to TRBD2. The germline V gene encodes CDR1 SQVTM and CDR2 ANQGSEA. The CDR3 is made up of 14 amino acids. Trimming took 3 bases from V and 8 from J; bases not matched to a gene: 8. CDR3 bases: TGCAGCGTTGATGGGCTAGCGGGAGAAGGTACGCAGTATTTT. This codes for CSVDGLAGEGTQYF.

This clonotype was recorded at least ten times. The chain employs TRBV12-3 or TRBV12-4 and TRBJ1-5; no firm D call. V lost 6 bases to trimming and J lost 4 bases, with 10 bases between them. The CDR3 loop spans 13 amino acids. In DNA form, the CDR3 reads TGTGCCAGCAGCCGAGGTGGGAATCAGCCCCAGCATTTT. Encoded protein: CASSRGGNQPQHF.

Many counts were recorded for this clonotype. The chain has TRBV28 and TRBJ1-5; D is ambiguous. The CDR3 totals 17 residues. The germline CDR1 and CDR2 sequences are MDHEN and SYDVKM. The V end lost 4 bases, the J end lost 5 bases, and 21 bases lay between the germline ends. CDR3 in DNA: TGTGCCAGCAGTTCCAACGTGGGGAGGACTCTGGATCAGCCCCAGCATTTT. It is translated as CASSSNVGRTLDQPQHF.

This clonotype was observed at least ten times. The V call is TRBV7-3, the J call TRBJ2-7; no reliable D call. Germline V gene data show CDR1 as SGHTA and CDR2 as FQGTGA. The CDR3 is 13 amino acids. Trimming left V 5 bases short and J 6 bases short, with 14 bases between. The CDR3 DNA reads TGTGCCAGCAGCCGCTTAGGTTACACCGAGCAGTACTTC. Its translation is CASSRLGYTEQYF. The variable domain in full, with the rest retrieved from reference TRBV7-3 and TRBJ2-7, is GAGVSQTPSNKVTEKGKYVELRCDPISGHTALYWYRQSLGQGPEFLIYFQGTGAADDSGLPNDRFFAVRPEGSVSTLKIQRTERGDSAVYLCASSRLGYTEQYFGPGTRLTVT.

This clonotype was counted at least ten times. The CDR3 DNA reads as TGCAGTGCTACCTTTTTCAGGGCGTGGACTGAAGCTTTCTTT. Translated: CSATFFRAWTEAFF. The rearrangement links TRBV20-1 to TRBJ1-1; D is perhaps TRBD1 (5 bases). The CDR3 has 14 residues. CDR1 and CDR2 (germline): DFQATT, SNEGSKA (reference sequence). The V end was cut by 4 bases, the J end by 5 bases, with 17 bases between.

This clonotype has at least ten counts. This sequence joins TRBV7-6 and TRBJ2-1; D uncertain. This CDR3 comprises 12 residues. Per the germline V gene, CDR1 is SGHVS and CDR2 is FNYEAQ. V gave up 4 bases and J gave up 8 bases, with 9 bases separating them. DNA for the CDR3: TGTGCCAGCAGCTCGGCCGCCGATGAGCAGTTCTTC. It is translated as CASSSAADEQFF.

The sample holds many counts of this clonotype. V and J are TRBV6-5 and TRBJ2-7, with a tentative D call TRBD1 (6 bases). The CDR3 is 16 amino acids. Trimming removed 6 bases at V and 0 bases at J, with 18 bases between. Germline loops: CDR1 MNHEY, CDR2 SVGAGI. The DNA of the CDR3 is TGTGCCAGCAGCCCTAGTGGGACAATCGACTCCTACGAGCAGTACTTC. Residues: CASSPSGTIDSYEQYF.

This clonotype was detected many times. This chain uses TRBV6-2 or TRBV6-3 with TRBJ2-5; D is uncertain. The V gene lost 0 bases and the J gene lost 0 bases, with 8 bases spanning the gap. The CDR3 has 15 residues. CDR1 and CDR2 (germline): MNHEY, SVGEGT. DNA for the CDR3: TGTGCCAGCAGTTACTCGACGGCAGACCAAGAGACCCAGTACTTC. Protein sequence: CASSYSTADQETQYF.

At least ten counts were recorded for this clonotype. J is TRBJ1-5 and V is TRBV19; D perhaps matches TRBD1 (5 bases). CDR3 size: 12 residues. The germline CDR1 and CDR2 sequences are LNHDA and SQIVND (reference sequence). The V end was cut by 6 bases, the J end by 6 bases, with 9 bases between. The CDR3 DNA sequence: TGTGCCAGTAGGGGGCCGGGTCAGCCCCAGCATTTT. Amino acid sequence: CASRGPGQPQHF.

Remarks on this clonotype: This probably arose from a read error, given a far larger clone one base away. The chain employs TRBV5-3 and TRBJ1-2; D call uncertain. TRBV5-3 is filed as an ORF, its function uncertain. The CDR3 runs 13 residues. The V end lost 8 bases, the J end lost 6 bases, and 17 bases lay between the germline ends. The CDR3 nucleotides read TGTGCCAGCTGTAGTGTGAGGGCTGATGGCTACACCTTC. Protein sequence: CASCSVRADGYTF.